This T cell receptor (beta chain) was identified during a study of T cell responses to AZD1222 COVID-19 vaccine. Study details: Doses given second, at about 4 or about 12 weeks, were pooled.

To note about this clone: Its specificity is not known.

Study outcomes and limitations: Sampling captured repertoires only after the peak T cell response. Elevations in Spike-specific TCR breadth and depth followed administration of two AZD1222 doses.

Generated by immunoSEQ multiplex PCR, the TCRdb table keeps only in-frame clones and is missing some. The sample records about 140,000 clones, 88% being singletons. The receptor was isolated from an adult in good health. Sequences were derived from peripheral blood, sampled on day 0 of AZD1222 vaccination.

CDR3 nucleotide sequence: TGTGCCAGCAGGACAGGGGACTACACCGGGGAGCTGTTTTTT. Residues: CASRTGDYTGELFF. The chain is built from TRBV28 and TRBJ2-2, with TRBD1 identical over 8 bases. V dropped 6 bases and J dropped 3; count of bases not matched to a gene: 3. CDR3 length equals 14 residues. From germline, CDR1 is MDHEN and CDR2 SYDVKM.